This TCR beta chain is drawn from a study of pediatric ulcerative colitis (dated by TCRdb to between 2018 and 2021). Study-level background: Among the ulcerative colitis patients, fewer than ten had pancolitis and two had left-sided colitis, and histology in every patient was consistent with ulcerative colitis. From 9 or 10 newly diagnosed, treatment-naive pediatric ulcerative colitis patients and a few non-IBD control children, paired blood and rectal samples were collected. By Pediatric Ulcerative Colitis Activity Index, mild disease was classified in a couple of patients, moderate disease in several and acute severe colitis in three.

The study at large found these results: Rectal repertoire features separated controls, mild-moderate and acute severe colitis patients; acute severe colitis showed reduced rectal diversity due to clonal expansions. Compared with controls, ulcerative colitis patients showed significantly higher autologous blood-rectal clonal overlap, a finding that suggests increased T cell trafficking to inflamed tissue. Only a handful of individuals were included in the healthy control group, which was small. Repertoires were derived from total lymphocyte DNA, so rare subsets such as regulatory T cells may have patterns not reflected. T cells from blood may have been included in the rectal pinch biopsies, particularly in patients with overt colitis. Two rectal CDR3 clonotypes were found in every ulcerative colitis patient but in no control. A couple of patients' blood samples yielded substantially fewer templates for technical reasons and were excluded from blood-rectal overlap analysis.

During colonoscopy, one to two rectal pinch biopsies were obtained for research purposes. Before the diagnostic colonoscopy, none of the ulcerative colitis patients had been given immunosuppressive medication. Before DNA was isolated, the rectal biopsies underwent proteinase K digestion. The Wizard kit (Promega) was used to extract genomic DNA from the blood and intestinal samples. Points on this clone: Its antigen remains unidentified. One base away there is no much larger clone; base qualities are not given.

Counted from cysteine to phenylalanine, this CDR3 has 13 amino acids. Only CDR3 DNA is held: 39 bases, read in frame from base 1. V is cut by 4 bases and J by 8 bases, and the space between the germline ends is 14 bases. Taken from the germline V gene, the CDR1 and CDR2 loops are SGHTA and FQGNSA. Through the immunoSEQ TRB Survey service, multiplex V and J primers were used to amplify rearranged CDR3 beta regions from genomic DNA. Survey-level sequencing depth of up to 500,000 reads per sample was used to keep depth equal across samples. Libraries were purified and pooled, and sequencing was performed on Illumina technology. For the original study's pipeline: immunoSEQ online tools were used for productive clonality, sample overlap, pairwise scatters, CDR3 beta length, V/D/J gene usage and productiveness. Calculated diversity was defined as the number of unique rearrangements divided by total templates times 100, and Shannon and Simpson indices were additionally computed. Principal component analysis was performed on Z-score normalized data with the R prcomp function and the ggbiplot package. Morisita's index was used to quantify the clonal overlap between blood and rectum within each subject. As stored in TCRdb, this immuneACCESS dataset retains in-frame rearrangements with V and J assigned. A fraction of the clones does not appear; measured against another copy, unresolved V genes explain less than half of the discrepancy, and the remainder lacks a known reason. V, J and clone size derive from that table, while D and trimming were established from the DNA sequence. A total of 40,000 to 60,000 clones appear in this sample, 78% of them only once. The top ten clonotypes cover 3.5% to 4.5% of the sample.

This receptor was identified in a girl aged 10 to 17 with moderate ulcerative colitis. The chain is assembled from TRBV7-2 and TRBJ1-1; the D gene is perhaps TRBD1, from 6 matching bases. Sequenced sample: gut tissue. The CDR3 reads as follows: CASSWGHTGEAFF. The base sequence is TGTGCCAGCAGCTGGGGGCACACAGGAGAAGCTTTCTTT.